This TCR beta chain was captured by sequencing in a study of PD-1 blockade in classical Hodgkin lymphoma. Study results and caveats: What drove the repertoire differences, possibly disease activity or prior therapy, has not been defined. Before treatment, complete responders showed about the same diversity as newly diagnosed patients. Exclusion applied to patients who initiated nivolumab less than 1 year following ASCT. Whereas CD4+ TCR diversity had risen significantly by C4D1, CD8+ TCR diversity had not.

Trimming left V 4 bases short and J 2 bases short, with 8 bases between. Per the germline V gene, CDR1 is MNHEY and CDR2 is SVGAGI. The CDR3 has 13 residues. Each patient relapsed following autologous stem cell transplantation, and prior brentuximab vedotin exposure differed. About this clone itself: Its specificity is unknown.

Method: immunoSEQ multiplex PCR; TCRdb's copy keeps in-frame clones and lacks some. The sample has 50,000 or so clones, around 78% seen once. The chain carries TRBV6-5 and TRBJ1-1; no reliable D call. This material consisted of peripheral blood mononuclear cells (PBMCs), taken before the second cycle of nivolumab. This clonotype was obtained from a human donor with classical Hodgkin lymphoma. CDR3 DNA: TGTGCCAGCAGTTTAGAAGATAACACTGAAGCTTTCTTT. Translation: CASSLEDNTEAFF.